This T cell receptor (beta chain) was documented in a study of control samples from healthy donors and cancer patients. Only in-frame clones appear in the TCRdb table, and some are missing; sequencing was by immunoSEQ multiplex PCR. The data hold 95,000 to 130,000 clones, with 88% observed a single time. CDR1 MNHEY and CDR2 SVGAGI come from the germline V gene. There are 13 residues in the CDR3. V lost 6 bases to trimming and J lost 0 bases, with 8 bases between them. This TCR came from a woman in her seventies in good health. The sample consisted of blood. This chain joins TRBV6-5 and TRBJ1-1, with D unclear. CDR3 loop: CASRAGMNTEAFF. CDR3 nucleotides: TGTGCCAGCAGGGCTGGCATGAACACTGAAGCTTTCTTT.